This T cell receptor beta chain is drawn from a study of cytomegalovirus exposure and HLA in healthy donors. Background on the study: Prior work identified 120 million or so unique TCR beta sequences in some 200 million T cells.

Regarding the study as a whole: Most subjects had HLA-A and HLA-B alleles reportedly predicted accurately by TCR beta sequences. Researchers reported in a later analysis that a missense DCLRE1C variant was tied to TCR beta V- and J-gene trimming.

The PCR made use of 60 Vbeta and 13 Jbeta primers. Profiling relied on immunoSEQ multiplex PCR, and the TCRdb table lists in-frame clones only, not all of them. The sample lists roughly 120,000 clones, over 70% occurring once. V was clipped by 0 bases and J by 7 bases, with 19 bases between them. Per germline, CDR1 SGDLS and CDR2 YYNGEE. The CDR3 is 16 residues long. In regard to this clone: The antigen remains undetermined.

This receptor was obtained from a woman between 40 and 50 years old in good health and CMV-seropositive. The chain carries TRBV9 and TRBJ1-2; maybe TRBD1 (5 bases). Sequenced input: PBMCs. CDR3 protein: CASSVVGQGSLSGYTF. DNA of the CDR3: TGTGCCAGCAGCGTAGTGGGGCAGGGAAGTCTAAGTGGCTACACCTTC.